Below, one T cell receptor beta chain is given with its context. Its antigen remains unknown. The CDR3 length is 16 residues. Germline V gene lookup returns CDR1 LNHNV and CDR2 YYDKDF (reference sequence). The trim removed 5 bases at V and 6 bases at J, leaving 14 bases unmatched. The data derive from a study of blood T cells in healthy people across ages. Whole-study results and caveats: Diversity figures based on one million T cells were deemed too low.

A second about 7 to 12 cycle PCR used barcoded and J-beta primers. TCRdb processed the 5' RACE reads anew with MiXCR; each CDR3 protein has one entry. The table includes hundreds of thousands of distinct CDR3 sequences, 20% to 25% detected once. This sample was also put to use in a study of T cells of mothers and their children. That report adds: A few healthy Caucasian mothers and their six children donated. The TCR beta CDR3 read count exceeded 9.5 million for each mother and was several million for each child.

Sequences were obtained from blood. The J gene is TRBJ2-5, the V gene TRBV15; TRBD2 agrees at 8 bases. The receptor's source is a boy aged 5-17 years in good health. The CDR3 spells CATSRTSGGPLKTQYF. CDR3 coding DNA: TGTGCCACCAGCCGGACCTCGGGGGGGCCTCTGAAGACCCAGTACTTC. Complete variable domain (other parts from reference TRBV15 and TRBJ2-5): DAMVIQNPRYQVTQFGKPVTLSCSQTLNHNVMYWYQQKSSQAPKLLFHYYDKDFNNEADTPDNFQSRRPNTSFCFLDIRSPGLGDTAMYLCATSRTSGGPLKTQYFGPGTRLLVL.